This T cell receptor beta chain is from a study of shared clonotypes between healthy human individuals. At the level of the study: The cohort had a couple of women and a few men, ages 18 to 49. Donors had three CD4 naive, three CD4 memory, two CD8 naive and one CD8 memory plate apiece.

Original processing notes: Because ImmunoSEQ provided only junction sequences with no quality scores, the filtering differed. Profiled with immunoSEQ multiplex PCR; TCRdb holds only in-frame clones, not every one. V and J calls and clone size are copied from that table; D and trimming were computed from the DNA. The top ten clones hold more than 0.85% of a sample with about 1.1 million clones, approximately 80% of them seen once. With 6 bases removed from V and 2 bases from J, the gap between germline ends came to 17 bases. Germline values: CDR1 SNHLY, CDR2 FYNNEI. CDR3 length equals 15 residues. The donor population consisted of healthy HIV-negative adults with no recent acute infections or vaccinations.

The J gene is TRBJ2-7, the V gene TRBV2; D is uncertain. The receptor was isolated from a man aged 18 to 29 in good health. Some clones in this sample may be carry-over from other donors' samples. Material for sequencing was memory CD4+ T cells from PBMCs. The subset denotes: CD45RA-negative fraction. CDR3 loop: CASSLGRSTPYEQYF. The CDR3 coding sequence is TGTGCCAGCAGCTTAGGACGGAGTACCCCCTACGAGCAGTACTTC.